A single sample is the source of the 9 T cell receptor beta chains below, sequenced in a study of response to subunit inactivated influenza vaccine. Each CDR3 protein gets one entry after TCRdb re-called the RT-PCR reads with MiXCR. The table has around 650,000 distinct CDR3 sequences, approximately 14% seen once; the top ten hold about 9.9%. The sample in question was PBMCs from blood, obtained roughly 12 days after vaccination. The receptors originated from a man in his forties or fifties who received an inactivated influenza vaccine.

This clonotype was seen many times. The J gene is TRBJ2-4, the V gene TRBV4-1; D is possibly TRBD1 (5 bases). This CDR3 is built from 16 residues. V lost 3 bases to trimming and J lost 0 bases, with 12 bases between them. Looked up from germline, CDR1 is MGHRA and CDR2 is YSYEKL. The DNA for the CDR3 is TGCGCCAGCAGCCAGGTTCAGGGTTTAGCCAAAAACATTCAGTACTTC. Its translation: CASSQVQGLAKNIQYF.

The CDR3 nucleotides are TGTGCCAGCAGCAACGGGGCCTGGGCCACTGAAGCTTTCTTT. Encoded protein: CASSNGAWATEAFF. The chain joins TRBV6-1 to TRBJ1-1; maybe TRBD1 (5 bases). The CDR3 runs 14 residues. Trimming took 6 bases from V and 4 from J, leaving 15 bases between them. Germline CDR1 and CDR2: MNHNS and SASEGT.

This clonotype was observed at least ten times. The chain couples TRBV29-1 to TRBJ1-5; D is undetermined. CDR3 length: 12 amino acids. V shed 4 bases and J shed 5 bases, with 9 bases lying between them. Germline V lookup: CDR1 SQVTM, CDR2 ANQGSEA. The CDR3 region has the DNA TGCAGCGTTGGCGGAGGAGATCAGCCCCAGCATTTT. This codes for CSVGGGDQPQHF.

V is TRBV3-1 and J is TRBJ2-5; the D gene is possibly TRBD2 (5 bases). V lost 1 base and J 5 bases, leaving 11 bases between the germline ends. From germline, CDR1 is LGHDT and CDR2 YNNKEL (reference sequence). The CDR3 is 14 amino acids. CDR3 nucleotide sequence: TGTGCCAGCAGCCAAGGTCGAGGGCGTGAGACCCAGTACTTC. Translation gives CASSQGRGRETQYF.

CDR3 in DNA: TGTGCCAGCAGCCAAATAGGGTACACCATATATTTT. Encoded protein: CASSQIGYTIYF. This sequence joins TRBV28 and TRBJ1-3; no clear D gene. Germline V gives CDR1 MDHEN, CDR2 SYDVKM. The length of the CDR3 is 12 residues. Trimming cost V 6 bases and J 8 bases, with 11 bases left between them.

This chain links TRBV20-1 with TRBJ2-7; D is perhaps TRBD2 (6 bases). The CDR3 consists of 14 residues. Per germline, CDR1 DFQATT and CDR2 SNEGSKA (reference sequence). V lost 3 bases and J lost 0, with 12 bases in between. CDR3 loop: CSARRAGLSYEQYF. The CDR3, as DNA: TGCAGTGCTAGGCGTGCGGGACTCTCCTACGAGCAGTACTTC.

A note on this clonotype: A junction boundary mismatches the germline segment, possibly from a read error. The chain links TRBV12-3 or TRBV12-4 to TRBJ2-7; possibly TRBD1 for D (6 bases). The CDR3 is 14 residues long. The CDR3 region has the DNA TGTGCCAACAGTTTAGGACAGAGCTCCTACGAGCAGTACTTC. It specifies CANSLGQSSYEQYF.

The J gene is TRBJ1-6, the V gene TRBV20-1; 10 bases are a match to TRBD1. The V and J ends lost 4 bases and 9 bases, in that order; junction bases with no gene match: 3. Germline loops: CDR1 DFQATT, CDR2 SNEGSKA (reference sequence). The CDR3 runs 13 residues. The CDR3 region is CSANRDRGSPLHF. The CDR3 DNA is TGCAGTGCTAACCGGGACAGGGGTTCACCCCTCCACTTT.

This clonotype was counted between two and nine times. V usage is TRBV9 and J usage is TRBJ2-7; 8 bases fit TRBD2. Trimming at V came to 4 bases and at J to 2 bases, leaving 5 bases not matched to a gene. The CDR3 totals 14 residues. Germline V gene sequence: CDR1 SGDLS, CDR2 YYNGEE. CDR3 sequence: CASSFGGATYEQYF. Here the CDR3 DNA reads TGTGCCAGCAGCTTCGGGGGGGCAACCTACGAGCAGTACTTC. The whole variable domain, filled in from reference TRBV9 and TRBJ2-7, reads DSGVTQTPKHLITATGQRVTLRCSPRSGDLSVYWYQQSLDQGLQFLIQYYNGEERAKGNILERFSAQQFPDLHSELNLSSLELGDSALYFCASSFGGATYEQYFGPGTRLTVT.